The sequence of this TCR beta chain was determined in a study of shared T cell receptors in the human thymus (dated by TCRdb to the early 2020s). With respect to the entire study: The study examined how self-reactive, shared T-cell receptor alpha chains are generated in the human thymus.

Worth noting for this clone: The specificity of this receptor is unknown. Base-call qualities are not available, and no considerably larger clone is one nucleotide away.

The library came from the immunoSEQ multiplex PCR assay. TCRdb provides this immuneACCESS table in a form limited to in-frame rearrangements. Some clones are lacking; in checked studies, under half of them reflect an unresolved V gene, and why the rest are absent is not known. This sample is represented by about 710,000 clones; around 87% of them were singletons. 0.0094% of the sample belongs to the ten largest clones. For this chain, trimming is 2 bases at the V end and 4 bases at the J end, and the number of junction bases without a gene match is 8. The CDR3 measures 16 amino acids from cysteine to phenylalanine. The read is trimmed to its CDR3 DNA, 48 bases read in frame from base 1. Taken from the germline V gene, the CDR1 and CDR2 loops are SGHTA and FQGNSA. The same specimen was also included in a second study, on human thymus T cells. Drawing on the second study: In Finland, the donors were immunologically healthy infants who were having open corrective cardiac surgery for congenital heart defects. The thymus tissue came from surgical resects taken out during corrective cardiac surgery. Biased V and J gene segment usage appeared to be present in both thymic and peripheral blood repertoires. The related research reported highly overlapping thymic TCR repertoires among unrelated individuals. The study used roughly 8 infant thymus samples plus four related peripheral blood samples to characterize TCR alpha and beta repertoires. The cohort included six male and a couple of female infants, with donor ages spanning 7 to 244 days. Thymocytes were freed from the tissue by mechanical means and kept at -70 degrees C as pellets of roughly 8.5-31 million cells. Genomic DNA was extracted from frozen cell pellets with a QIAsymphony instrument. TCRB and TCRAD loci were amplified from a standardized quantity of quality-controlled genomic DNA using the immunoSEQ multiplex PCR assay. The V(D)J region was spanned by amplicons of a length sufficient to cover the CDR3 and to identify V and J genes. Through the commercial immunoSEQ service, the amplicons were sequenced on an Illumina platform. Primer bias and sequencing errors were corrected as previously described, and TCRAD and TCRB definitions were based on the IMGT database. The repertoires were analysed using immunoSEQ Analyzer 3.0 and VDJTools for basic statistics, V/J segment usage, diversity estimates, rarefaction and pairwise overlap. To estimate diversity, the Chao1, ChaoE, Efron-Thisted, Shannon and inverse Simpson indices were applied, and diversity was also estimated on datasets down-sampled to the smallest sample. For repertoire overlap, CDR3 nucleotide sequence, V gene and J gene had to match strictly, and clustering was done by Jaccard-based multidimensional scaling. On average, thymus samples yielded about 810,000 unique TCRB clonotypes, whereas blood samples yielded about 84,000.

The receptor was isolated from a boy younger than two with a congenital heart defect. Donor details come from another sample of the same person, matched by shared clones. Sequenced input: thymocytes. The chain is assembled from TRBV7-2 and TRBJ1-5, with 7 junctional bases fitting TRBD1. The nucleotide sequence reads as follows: TGTGCCAGCAGCTTATCTGGACAGGCCACTAATCAGCCCCAGCATTTT. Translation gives CASSLSGQATNQPQHF.